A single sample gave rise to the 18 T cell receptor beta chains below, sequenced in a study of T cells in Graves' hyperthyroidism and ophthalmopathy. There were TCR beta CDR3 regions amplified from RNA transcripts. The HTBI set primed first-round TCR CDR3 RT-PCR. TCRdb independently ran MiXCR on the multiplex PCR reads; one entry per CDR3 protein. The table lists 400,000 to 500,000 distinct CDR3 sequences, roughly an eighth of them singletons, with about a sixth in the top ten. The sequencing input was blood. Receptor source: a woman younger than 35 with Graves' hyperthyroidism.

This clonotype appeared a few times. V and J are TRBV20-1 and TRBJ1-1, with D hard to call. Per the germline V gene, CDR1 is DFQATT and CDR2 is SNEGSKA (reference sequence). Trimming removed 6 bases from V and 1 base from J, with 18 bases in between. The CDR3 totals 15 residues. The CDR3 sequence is CSALYSEKGNTEAFF. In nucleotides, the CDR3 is TGCAGTGCCCTTTATTCCGAAAAGGGGAACACTGAAGCTTTCTTT.

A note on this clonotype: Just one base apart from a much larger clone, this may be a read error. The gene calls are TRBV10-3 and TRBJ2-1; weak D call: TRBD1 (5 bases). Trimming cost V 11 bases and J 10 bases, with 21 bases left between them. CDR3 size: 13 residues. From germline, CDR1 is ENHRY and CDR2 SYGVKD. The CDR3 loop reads CASMGREPYEQFF. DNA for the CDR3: TGTGCCTCCATGGGCAGGGAACCTTACGAGCAGTTCTTC.

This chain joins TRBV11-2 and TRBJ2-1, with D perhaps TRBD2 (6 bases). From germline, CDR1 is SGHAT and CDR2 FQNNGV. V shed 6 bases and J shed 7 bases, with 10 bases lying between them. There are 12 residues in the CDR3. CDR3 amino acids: CASRPSVNEQFF. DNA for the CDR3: TGTGCCAGCAGACCTAGCGTAAATGAGCAGTTCTTC.

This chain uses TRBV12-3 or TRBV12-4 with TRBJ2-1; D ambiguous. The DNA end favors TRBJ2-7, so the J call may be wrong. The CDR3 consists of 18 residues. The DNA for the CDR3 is TGTGCCAGCAGTTTGGGCCCCCGATTACTAAGCTCCTACAATGAGCAGTACTTC. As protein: CASSLGPRLLSSYNEQYF.

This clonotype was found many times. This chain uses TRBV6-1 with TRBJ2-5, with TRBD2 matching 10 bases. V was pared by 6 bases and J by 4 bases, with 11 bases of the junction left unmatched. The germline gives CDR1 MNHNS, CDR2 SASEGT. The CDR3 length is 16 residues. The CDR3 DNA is TGTGCCAGCAGCCTCAGGGTAGCGGGAGGAGGAGAGACCCAGTACTTC. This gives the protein CASSLRVAGGGETQYF.

The CDR3 nucleotides read TGCGCCAGCAGCCAAGATAACAGGTGGGATACTGAAGCTTTCTTT. This sequence encodes CASSQDNRWDTEAFF. The chain joins TRBV4-1 to TRBJ1-1; D may be TRBD1 (5 bases). The CDR3 totals 15 residues. The V gene's germline CDR1 is MGHRA and CDR2 YSYEKL. Trimming left V 0 bases short and J 5 bases short, with 13 bases between.

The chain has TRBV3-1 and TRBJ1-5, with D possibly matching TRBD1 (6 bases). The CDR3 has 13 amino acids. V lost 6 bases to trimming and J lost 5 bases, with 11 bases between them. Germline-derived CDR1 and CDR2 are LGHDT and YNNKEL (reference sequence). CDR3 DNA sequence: TGTGCCAGCAGTTCCGACAGGTATCAGCCCCAGCATTTT. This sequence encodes CASSSDRYQPQHF. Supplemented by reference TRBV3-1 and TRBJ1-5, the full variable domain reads DTAVSQTPKYLVTQMGNDKSIKCEQNLGHDTMYWYKQDSKKFLKIMFSYNNKELIINETVPNRFSPKSPDKAHLNLHINSLELGDSAVYFCASSSDRYQPQHFGDGTRLSIL.

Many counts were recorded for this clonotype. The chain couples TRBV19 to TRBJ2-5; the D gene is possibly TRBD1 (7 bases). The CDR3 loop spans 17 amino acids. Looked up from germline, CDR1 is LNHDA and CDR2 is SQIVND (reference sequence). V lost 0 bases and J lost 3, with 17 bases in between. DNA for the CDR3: TGTGCCAGTAGTATAGATCTGCGGGACAGCGTCGAAGAGACCCAGTACTTC. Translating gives CASSIDLRDSVEETQYF.

This CDR3 is CAGGPSGANVLTF. DNA of the CDR3: TGTGCCGGGGGACCCTCTGGGGCCAACGTCCTGACTTTC. This sequence joins TRBV6-1 and TRBJ2-6; D is tentatively TRBD1 or TRBD2 (5 bases each). Germline assignment: CDR1 MNHNS and CDR2 SASEGT. Deletions cut 11 bases from V and 0 bases from J, with 8 bases between. The CDR3 is made up of 13 amino acids.

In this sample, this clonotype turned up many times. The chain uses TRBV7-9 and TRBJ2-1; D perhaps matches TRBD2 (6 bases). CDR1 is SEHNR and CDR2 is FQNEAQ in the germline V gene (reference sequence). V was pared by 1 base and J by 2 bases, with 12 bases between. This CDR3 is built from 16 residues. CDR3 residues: CASSLVGGSPYNEQFF. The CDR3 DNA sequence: TGTGCCAGCAGCTTAGTAGGAGGGAGTCCCTACAATGAGCAGTTCTTC.

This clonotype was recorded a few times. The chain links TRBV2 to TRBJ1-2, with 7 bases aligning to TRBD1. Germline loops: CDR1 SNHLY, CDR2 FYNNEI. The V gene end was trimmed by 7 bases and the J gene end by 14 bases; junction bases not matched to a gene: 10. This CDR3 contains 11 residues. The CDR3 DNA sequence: TGTGCCAGCACCCAGGGGGATCGGGTGACCTTC. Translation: CASTQGDRVTF.

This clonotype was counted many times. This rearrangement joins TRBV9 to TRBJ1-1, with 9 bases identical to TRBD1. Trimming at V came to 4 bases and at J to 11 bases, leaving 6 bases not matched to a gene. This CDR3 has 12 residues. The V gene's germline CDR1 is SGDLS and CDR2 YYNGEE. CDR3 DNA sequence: TGTGCCAGCAGCAGCGGACAGGGGACCGCTTTCTTT. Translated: CASSSGQGTAFF.

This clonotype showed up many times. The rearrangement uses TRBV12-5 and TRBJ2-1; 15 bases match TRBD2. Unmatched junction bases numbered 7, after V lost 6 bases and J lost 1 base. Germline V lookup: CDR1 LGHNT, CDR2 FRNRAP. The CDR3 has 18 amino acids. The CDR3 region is CASGPGLAGGVSYNEQFF. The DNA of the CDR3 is TGTGCTAGTGGCCCGGGACTAGCGGGAGGAGTGTCCTACAATGAGCAGTTCTTC. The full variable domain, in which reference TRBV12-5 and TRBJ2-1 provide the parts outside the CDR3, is DARVTQTPRHKVTEMGQEVTMRCQPILGHNTVFWYRQTMMQGLELLAYFRNRAPLDDSGMPKDRFSAEMPDATLATLKIQPSEPRDSAVYFCASGPGLAGGVSYNEQFFGPGTRLTVL.

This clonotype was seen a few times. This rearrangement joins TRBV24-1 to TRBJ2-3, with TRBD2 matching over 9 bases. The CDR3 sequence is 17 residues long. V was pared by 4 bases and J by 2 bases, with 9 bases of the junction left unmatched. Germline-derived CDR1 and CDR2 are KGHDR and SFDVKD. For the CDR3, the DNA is TGTGCCACCAGTGACCCCAGCGGCGGGGGGGACACAGATACGCAGTATTTT. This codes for CATSDPSGGGDTDTQYF.

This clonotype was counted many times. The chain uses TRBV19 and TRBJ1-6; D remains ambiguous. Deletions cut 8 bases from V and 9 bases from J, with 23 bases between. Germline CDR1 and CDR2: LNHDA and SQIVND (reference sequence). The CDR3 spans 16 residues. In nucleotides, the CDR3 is TGTGCCAGTGGGAGGGAGGCCGCGGCATATGGTTCACCCCTCCACTTT. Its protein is CASGREAAAYGSPLHF.

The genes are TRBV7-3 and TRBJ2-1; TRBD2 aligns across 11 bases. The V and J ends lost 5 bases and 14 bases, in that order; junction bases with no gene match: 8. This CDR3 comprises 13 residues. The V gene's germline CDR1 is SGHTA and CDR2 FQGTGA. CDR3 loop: CASSMGLADTEFF. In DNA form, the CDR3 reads TGTGCCAGCAGCATGGGACTAGCGGACACCGAGTTCTTC.

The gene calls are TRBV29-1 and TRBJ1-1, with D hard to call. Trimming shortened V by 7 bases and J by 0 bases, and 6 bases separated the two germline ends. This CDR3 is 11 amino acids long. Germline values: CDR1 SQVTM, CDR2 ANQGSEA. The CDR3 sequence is CSALLNTEAFF. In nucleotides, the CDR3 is TGCAGCGCCCTGTTGAACACTGAAGCTTTCTTT.

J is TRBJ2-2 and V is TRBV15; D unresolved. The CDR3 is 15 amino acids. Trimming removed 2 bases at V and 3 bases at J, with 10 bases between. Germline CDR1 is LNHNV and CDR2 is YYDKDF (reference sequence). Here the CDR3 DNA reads TGTGCCACCAGCAGAACCCAAACCTACACCGGGGAGCTGTTTTTT. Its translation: CATSRTQTYTGELFF.